These 6 T cell receptor beta chains were sequenced from one sample in a study of beta chain features in type 1 diabetes. The isolated RNA, all of it, was reverse transcribed, so expressed TCRB transcripts were what got sequenced. Measured with immunoSEQ multiplex PCR; TCRdb has only the in-frame clones, and not every one. The repertoire holds 350,000 to 450,000 clones, about 15% seen once, with about 0.019% in the top ten. The sample was naive CD4+ T cells from blood. These receptors all come from a woman in her late teens or twenties in good health.

This clone has just a few counts. The genes are TRBV6-5 and TRBJ1-1; 9 nucleotides agree with TRBD1. V lost 6 bases to trimming and J lost 4 bases; unmatched junction nucleotides: 9. The CDR3 loop spans 15 amino acids. Germline V lookup: CDR1 MNHEY, CDR2 SVGAGI. The CDR3 spells CASSRSGQGGTEAFF. CDR3 coding DNA: TGTGCCAGCAGCCGATCGGGACAGGGTGGCACTGAAGCTTTCTTT.

The rearrangement joins TRBV18 to TRBJ2-7; 8 nucleotides match TRBD1. CDR3 length: 15 residues. V dropped 4 bases and J dropped 3; count of bases not matched to a gene: 8. From germline, CDR1 is KGHSH and CDR2 LQKENI. The CDR3 protein is CASSLGQGTYYEQYF. CDR3 nucleotides: TGTGCCAGCTCACTCGGACAGGGCACGTACTACGAGCAGTACTTC.

As concerns this clone: The sample holds other DNA sequences that translate to the same CDR3. The V gene is TRBV5-1, the J gene TRBJ2-1, with 8 positions matching TRBD2. With V trimmed by 4 bases and J by 1 base, 4 bases remained unmatched. The germline V gene encodes CDR1 SGHRS and CDR2 YFSETQ. The CDR3 sequence is 15 residues long. This CDR3 is CASSTSSGSYNEQFF. The CDR3, as DNA: TGCGCCAGCAGCACCTCTAGCGGGTCCTACAATGAGCAGTTCTTC.

V is TRBV28 and J is TRBJ2-3, with no clear D. This CDR3 region has 13 residues. The V end lost 2 bases, the J end lost 3 bases, and 6 bases lay between the germline ends. Germline V gene lookup returns CDR1 MDHEN and CDR2 SYDVKM. The CDR3 region is CASSLVRTDTQYF. The CDR3 nucleotides read TGTGCCAGCAGTTTAGTTCGGACAGATACGCAGTATTTT. Full variable domain (remainder filled in from reference TRBV28 and TRBJ2-3): DVKVTQSSRYLVKRTGEKVFLECVQDMDHENMFWYRQDPGLGLRLIYFSYDVKMKEKGDIPEGYSVSREKKERFSLILESASTNQTSMYLCASSLVRTDTQYFGPGTRLTVL.

The J gene is TRBJ1-2, the V gene TRBV4-1, with D perhaps matching TRBD1 (5 bases). V was clipped by 0 bases and J by 4 bases, with 6 bases between them. CDR3 size: 13 residues. Germline values: CDR1 MGHRA, CDR2 YSYEKL. CDR3 sequence: CASSQETVYGYTF. Here the CDR3 DNA reads TGCGCCAGCAGCCAAGAGACAGTCTATGGCTACACCTTC.

There are a few counts of this clone. J is TRBJ2-1 and V is TRBV28; 10 nucleotides align to TRBD2. Germline trimming cut 6 bases from V and 0 bases from J; bases unmatched to any gene: 2. Germline CDR1 is MDHEN and CDR2 is SYDVKM. CDR3 length: 15 residues. CDR3 amino acids: CASRLAGSSYNEQFF. For the CDR3, the DNA is TGTGCCAGCAGACTAGCGGGGAGCTCCTACAATGAGCAGTTCTTC.